This is a list of T cell receptor beta chains from one sample in a study of cytomegalovirus exposure and HLA in healthy donors. TCRdb's copy holds only in-frame clones and misses some; the assay was immunoSEQ multiplex PCR. Among more than 95,000 clones listed, under 90% were seen once. The sequencing sample was made of PBMCs. These receptors came from a woman in her thirties or forties in good health and CMV-seropositive. Each CDR3 is given with its conserved first and last residue. D genes are given only for firm matches. Clone size is not always given. Where it is, it says once, few, many or a class for expanded clones.

NA,NA,TRBV11-2,TRBJ2-7,CASRKDLLAYEQYF,TGTGCCAGCAGAAAAGACTTACTAGCTTACGAGCAGTACTTC
NA,TRBD2,TRBV7-9,TRBJ2-3,CSSSHTSGSIWDTQYF,TGTTCCAGCAGCCACACTAGCGGGAGCATTTGGGATACGCAGTATTTT
NA,NA,TRBV30,TRBJ1-6,CAWSVQIGDNSPLHF,TGTGCCTGGAGTGTACAGATAGGGGATAATTCACCCCTCCACTTT
NA,NA,TRBV4-1,TRBJ1-4,CASSGRTGEKLFF,TGCGCCAGCAGCGGAAGAACGGGTGAAAAACTGTTTTTT
NA,NA,TRBV19,TRBJ1-2,CASSIVRGTYFYGYTF,TGTGCCAGTAGTATAGTACGGGGAACCTACTTCTATGGCTACACCTTC
NA,NA,TRBV19,TRBJ2-2,CASSENRNTGELFF,TGTGCCAGTAGTGAGAACAGGAACACCGGGGAGCTGTTTTTT
NA,NA,TRBV6-6,TRBJ2-6,CASTPEGRANVLTF,TGTGCCAGCACCCCGGAGGGGCGGGCCAACGTCCTGACTTTC
NA,TRBD2,TRBV7-3,TRBJ2-3,CASSLRGLAGEVADTQYF,TGTGCCAGCAGCTTAAGGGGATTAGCGGGAGAGGTGGCAGATACGCAGTATTTT
NA,TRBD1,TRBV4-1,TRBJ2-7,CASSPRGQGTDEQYF,TGCGCCAGCAGCCCCCGTGGACAGGGAACCGACGAGCAGTACTTC
NA,TRBD1,TRBV10-3,TRBJ1-2,CAISKADRGLAGYTF,TGTGCCATTTCAAAGGCGGACAGGGGGCTCGCTGGCTACACCTTC
NA,TRBD1,TRBV15,TRBJ1-1,CATSRTGESYEVTEAFF,TGTGCCACCAGCCGGACAGGGGAATCCTATGAAGTCACTGAAGCTTTCTTT
NA,NA,TRBV19,TRBJ2-2,CASSTDSEMVTGELFF,TGTGCCAGTAGTACCGACTCGGAGATGGTTACCGGGGAGCTGTTTTTT
NA,TRBD1,TRBV27,TRBJ2-7,CASSDGTVGEQYF,TGTGCCAGCAGTGACGGGACAGTTGGTGAGCAGTACTTC
NA,NA,TRBV28,TRBJ2-5,CASSTGGAQYF,TGTGCCAGCAGTACCGGGGGTGCCCAGTACTTC
NA,TRBD1,TRBV5-5,TRBJ1-1,CASSTTGGTEAFF,TGTGCCAGCAGTACTACAGGGGGCACTGAAGCTTTCTTT
NA,TRBD2,TRBV12-5,TRBJ2-2,CASGAGGTGELFF,TGTGCTAGTGGGGCGGGAGGCACCGGGGAGCTGTTTTTT
NA,NA,TRBV11-1,TRBJ2-1,CASSQTRDEQFF,TGTGCCAGCAGCCAAACACGGGATGAGCAGTTCTTC
NA,TRBD1,TRBV27,TRBJ2-7,CASSPGQPPTGQYF,TGTGCCAGCAGTCCGGGACAGCCCCCTACGGGACAGTACTTC
NA,NA,TRBV27,TRBJ1-2,CASSLSPRQDGYGYTF,TGTGCCAGCAGTTTATCCCCACGACAGGACGGGTATGGCTACACCTTC
NA,NA,TRBV29-1,TRBJ2-3,CSVEDASGPGDTRYF,TGCAGCGTTGAAGACGCCAGCGGGCCCGGAGATACGCGGTATTTT
NA,TRBD2,TRBV6-1,TRBJ2-3,CASSQLAGEADTQYF,TGTGCCAGCAGTCAACTAGCGGGAGAGGCAGATACGCAGTATTTT
NA,NA,TRBV18,TRBJ2-2,CASSQSTEDTGELFF,TGTGCCAGCTCACAATCGACAGAGGACACCGGGGAGCTGTTTTTT
once,NA,TRBV29-1,TRBJ2-1,CSVEGGAGPLNEQFF,TGCAGCGTTGAAGGAGGCGCGGGTCCCCTCAATGAGCAGTTCTTC